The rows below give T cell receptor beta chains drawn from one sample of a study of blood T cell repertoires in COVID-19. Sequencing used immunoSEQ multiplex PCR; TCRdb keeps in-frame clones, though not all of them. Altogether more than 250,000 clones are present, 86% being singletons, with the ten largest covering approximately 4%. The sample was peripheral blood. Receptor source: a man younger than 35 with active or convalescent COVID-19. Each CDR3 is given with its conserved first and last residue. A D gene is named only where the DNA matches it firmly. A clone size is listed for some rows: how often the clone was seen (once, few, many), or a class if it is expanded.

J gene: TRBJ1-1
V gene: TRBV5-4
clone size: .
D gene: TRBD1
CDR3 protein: CASSPGQGWNTEAFF
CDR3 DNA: TGTGCCAGCAGCCCTGGACAGGGGTGGAACACTGAAGCTTTCTTT

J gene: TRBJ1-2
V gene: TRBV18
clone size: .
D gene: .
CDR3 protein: CASSRGTPYGYTF
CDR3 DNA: TGTGCCAGCTCACGCGGGACTCCCTATGGCTACACCTTC

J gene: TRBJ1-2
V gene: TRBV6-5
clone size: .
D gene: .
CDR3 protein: CASSPGQHHGYTF
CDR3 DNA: TGTGCCAGCAGCCCCGGACAGCACCATGGCTACACCTTC

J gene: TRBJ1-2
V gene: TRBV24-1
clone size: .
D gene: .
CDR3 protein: CATSDKVGTGYGYTF
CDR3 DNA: TGTGCCACCAGTGATAAGGTCGGGACTGGCTATGGCTACACCTTC

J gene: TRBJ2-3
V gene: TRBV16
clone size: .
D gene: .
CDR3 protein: CASSQSTYAGYTDTQYF
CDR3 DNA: TGTGCCAGCAGCCAATCGACGTACGCAGGGTACACAGATACGCAGTATTTT

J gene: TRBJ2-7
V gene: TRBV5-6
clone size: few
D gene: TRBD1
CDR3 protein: CASNRMGQPYEQYF
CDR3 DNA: TGTGCCAGCAACCGGATGGGACAGCCCTACGAGCAGTACTTC

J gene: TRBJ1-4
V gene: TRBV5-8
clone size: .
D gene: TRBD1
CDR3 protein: CASSLRQGEWGLFF
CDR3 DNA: TGTGCCAGCAGCTTGCGGCAGGGGGAATGGGGACTGTTTTTT

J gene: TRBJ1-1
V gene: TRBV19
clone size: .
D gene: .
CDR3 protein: CASSQGVGQMNTEAFF
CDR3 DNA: TGTGCCAGTAGTCAAGGAGTGGGACAAATGAACACTGAAGCTTTCTTT

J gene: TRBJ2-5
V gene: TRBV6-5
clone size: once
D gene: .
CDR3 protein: CASSLSPAETQYF
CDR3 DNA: TGTGCCAGCAGTTTGTCTCCCGCGGAGACCCAGTACTTC

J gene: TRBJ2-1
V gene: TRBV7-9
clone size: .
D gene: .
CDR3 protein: CASTSAYNEQFF
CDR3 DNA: TGTGCCAGCACTAGCGCCTACAATGAGCAGTTCTTC

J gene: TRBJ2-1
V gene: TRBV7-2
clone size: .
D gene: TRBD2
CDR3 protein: CASSLVGTSGRIAEQFF
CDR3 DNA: TGTGCCAGCAGCTTAGTGGGGACTAGCGGGAGGATAGCCGAGCAGTTCTTC

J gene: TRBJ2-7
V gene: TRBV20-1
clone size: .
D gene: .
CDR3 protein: CSARDRARRYF
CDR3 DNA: TGCAGTGCTAGAGATAGAGCCAGGCGGTACTTC

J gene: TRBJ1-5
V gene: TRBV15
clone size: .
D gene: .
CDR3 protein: CATSRDRGPVQPQHF
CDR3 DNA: TGTGCCACCAGCAGAGATCGGGGTCCCGTTCAGCCCCAGCATTTT

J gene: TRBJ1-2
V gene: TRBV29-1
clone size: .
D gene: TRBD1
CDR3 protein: CSVGGRGQDGYTF
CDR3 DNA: TGCAGCGTTGGTGGGAGGGGACAGGATGGCTACACCTTC

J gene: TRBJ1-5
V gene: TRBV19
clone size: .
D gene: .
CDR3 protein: CASSNGQAHQPQHF
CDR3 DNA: TGTGCCAGTAGCAACGGACAAGCACATCAGCCCCAGCATTTT

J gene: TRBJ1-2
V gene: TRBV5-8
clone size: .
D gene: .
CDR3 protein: CASSLSRSTDSWGYTF
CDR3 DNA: TGTGCCAGCAGTCTTAGTCGGAGTACGGACAGCTGGGGCTACACCTTC

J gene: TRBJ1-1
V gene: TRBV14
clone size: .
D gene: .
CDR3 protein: CASSQGYYGTMGAMNTEAFF
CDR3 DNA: TGTGCCAGCAGCCAAGGATACTACGGGACTATGGGGGCGATGAACACTGAAGCTTTCTTT

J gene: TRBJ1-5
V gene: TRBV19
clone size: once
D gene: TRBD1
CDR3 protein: CASRTLGGGDQPQHF
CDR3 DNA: TGTGCCAGTAGAACTCTAGGGGGCGGCGATCAGCCCCAGCATTTT

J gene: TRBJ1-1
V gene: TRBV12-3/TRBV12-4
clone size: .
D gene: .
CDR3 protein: CASSLWPSTEAFF
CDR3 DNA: TGTGCCAGCAGTTTGTGGCCAAGCACTGAAGCTTTCTTT

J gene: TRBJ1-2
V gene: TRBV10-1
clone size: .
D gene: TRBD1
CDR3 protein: CASLYRDRKTYYGYTF
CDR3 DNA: TGCGCCAGTCTTTACCGGGACAGGAAAACTTACTATGGCTACACCTTC

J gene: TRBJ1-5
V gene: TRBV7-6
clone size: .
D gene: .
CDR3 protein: CASSLGVDRFQPQHF
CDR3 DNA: TGTGCCAGCAGCTTAGGAGTAGACAGATTCCAGCCCCAGCATTTT

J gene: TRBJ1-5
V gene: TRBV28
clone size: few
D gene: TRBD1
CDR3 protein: CASRDRGNDQPQHF
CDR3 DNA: TGTGCCAGCAGAGACAGGGGAAATGATCAGCCCCAGCATTTT

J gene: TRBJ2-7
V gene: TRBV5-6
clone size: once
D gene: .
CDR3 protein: CASSSTFGSGEQYF
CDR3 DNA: TGTGCCAGCAGCTCCACTTTCGGGTCGGGCGAGCAGTACTTC

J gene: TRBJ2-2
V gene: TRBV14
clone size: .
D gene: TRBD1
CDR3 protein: CASSQPGQGNTGELFF
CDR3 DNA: TGTGCCAGCAGCCAACCGGGACAGGGAAACACCGGGGAGCTGTTTTTT

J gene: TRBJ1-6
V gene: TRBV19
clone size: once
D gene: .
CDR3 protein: CATRGIYNSPLHF
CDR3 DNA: TGTGCCACCCGGGGGATCTATAATTCACCCCTCCACTTT

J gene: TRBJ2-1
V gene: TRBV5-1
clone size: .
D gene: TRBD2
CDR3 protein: CASSRGTSGENEQFF
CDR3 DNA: TGCGCCAGCAGCCGGGGGACTAGCGGGGAGAATGAGCAGTTCTTC

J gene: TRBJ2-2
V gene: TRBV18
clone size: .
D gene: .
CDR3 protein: CASSPPSPGVRAGELFF
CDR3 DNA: TGTGCCAGCTCACCCCCTTCTCCGGGAGTACGAGCCGGGGAGCTGTTTTTT

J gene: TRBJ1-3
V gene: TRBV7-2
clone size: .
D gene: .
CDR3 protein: CASSLGGGEARNTIYF
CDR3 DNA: TGTGCCAGCAGCCTCGGCGGGGGAGAGGCCCGAAACACCATATATTTT

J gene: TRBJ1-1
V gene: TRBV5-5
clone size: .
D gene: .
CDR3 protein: CASSFGQNTEAFF
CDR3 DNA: TGTGCCAGCAGCTTTGGACAGAACACTGAAGCTTTCTTT

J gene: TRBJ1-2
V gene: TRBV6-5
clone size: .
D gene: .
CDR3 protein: CASRLLERLDYGYTF
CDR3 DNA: TGTGCCAGCAGATTGTTGGAGAGATTAGACTATGGCTACACCTTC

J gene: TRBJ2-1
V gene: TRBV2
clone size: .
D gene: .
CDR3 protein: CASSEPGLAYEQFF
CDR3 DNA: TGTGCCAGCAGTGAACCGGGGCTAGCGTATGAGCAGTTCTTC

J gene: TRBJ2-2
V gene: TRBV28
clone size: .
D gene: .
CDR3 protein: CASSQLRDTVNTGELFF
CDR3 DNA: TGTGCCAGCAGTCAGCTCAGGGACACCGTGAACACCGGGGAGCTGTTTTTT

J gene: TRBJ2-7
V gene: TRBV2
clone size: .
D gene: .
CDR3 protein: CASNPNEQYF
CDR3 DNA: TGTGCCAGCAATCCAAACGAGCAGTACTTC

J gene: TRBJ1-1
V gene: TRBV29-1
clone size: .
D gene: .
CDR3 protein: CSVVWHREGTEAFF
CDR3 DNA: TGCAGCGTTGTGTGGCACAGGGAGGGCACTGAAGCTTTCTTT

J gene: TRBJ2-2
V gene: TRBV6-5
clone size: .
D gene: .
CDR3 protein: CASSYVEGAGELFF
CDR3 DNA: TGTGCCAGCAGTTACGTAGAGGGGGCCGGGGAGCTGTTTTTT

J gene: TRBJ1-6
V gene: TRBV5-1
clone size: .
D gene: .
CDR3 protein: CASTYDPARVAGSPLHF
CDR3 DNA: TGCGCCAGTACTTACGACCCAGCCCGGGTGGCGGGTTCACCCCTCCACTTT

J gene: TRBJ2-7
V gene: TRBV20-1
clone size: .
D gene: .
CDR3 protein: CSANGGYEQYF
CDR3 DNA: TGCAGTGCAAACGGGGGCTACGAGCAGTACTTC

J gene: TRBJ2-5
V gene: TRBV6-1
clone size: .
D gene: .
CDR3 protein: CASSGSRYSYQETQYF
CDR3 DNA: TGTGCCAGCAGTGGATCCCGTTACAGCTACCAAGAGACCCAGTACTTC

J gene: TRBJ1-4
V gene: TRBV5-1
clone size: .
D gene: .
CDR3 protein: CASSLQGSDEKLFF
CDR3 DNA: TGCGCCAGCAGCTTGCAGGGGAGTGATGAAAAACTGTTTTTT

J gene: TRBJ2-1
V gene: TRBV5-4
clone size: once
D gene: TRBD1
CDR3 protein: CASSPGQATGDEQFF
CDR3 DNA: TGTGCCAGCAGCCCGGGACAGGCCACGGGGGATGAGCAGTTCTTC

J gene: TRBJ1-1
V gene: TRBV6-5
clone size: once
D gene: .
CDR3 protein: CASSRGTPDTEAFF
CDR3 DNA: TGTGCCAGCAGCCGAGGTACACCAGACACTGAAGCTTTCTTT

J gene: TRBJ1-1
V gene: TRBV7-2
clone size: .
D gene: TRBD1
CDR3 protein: CASSLIPGGMNTEAFF
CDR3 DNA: TGTGCCAGCAGCTTAATACCAGGGGGGATGAACACTGAAGCTTTCTTT

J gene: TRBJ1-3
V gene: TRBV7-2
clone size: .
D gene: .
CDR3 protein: CASSKQGIGNTIYF
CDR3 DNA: TGTGCCAGCAGCAAACAGGGTATTGGAAACACCATATATTTT

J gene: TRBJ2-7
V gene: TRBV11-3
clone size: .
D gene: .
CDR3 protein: CASSFYGTYEQYF
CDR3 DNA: TGTGCCAGCAGCTTCTACGGTACCTACGAGCAGTACTTC

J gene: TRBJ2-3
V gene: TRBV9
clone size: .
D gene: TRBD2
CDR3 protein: CASSVVSGGAVDTQYF
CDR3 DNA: TGTGCCAGCAGCGTAGTTAGCGGGGGGGCTGTAGATACGCAGTATTTT

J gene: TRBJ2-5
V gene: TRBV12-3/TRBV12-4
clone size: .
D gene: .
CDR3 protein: CASSFSLETQYF
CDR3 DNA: TGTGCCAGCAGTTTTTCTTTGGAGACCCAGTACTTC

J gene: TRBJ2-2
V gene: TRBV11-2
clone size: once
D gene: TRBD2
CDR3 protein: CASSRSVGTKDTGELFF
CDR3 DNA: TGTGCCAGCAGCCGATCCGTTGGGACTAAAGACACCGGGGAGCTGTTTTTT

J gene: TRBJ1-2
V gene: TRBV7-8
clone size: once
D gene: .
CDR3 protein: CASSLAQMGGIGGYTF
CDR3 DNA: TGTGCCAGCAGCTTAGCCCAAATGGGGGGAATCGGCGGCTACACCTTC

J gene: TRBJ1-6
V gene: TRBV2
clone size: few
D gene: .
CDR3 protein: CASGGSYNSPLHF
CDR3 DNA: TGTGCCAGCGGGGGGTCCTATAATTCACCCCTCCACTTT

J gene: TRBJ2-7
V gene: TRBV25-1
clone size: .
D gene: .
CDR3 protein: CASSDYSESGGSEQYF
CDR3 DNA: TGTGCCAGCAGTGATTACTCCGAGAGCGGAGGGTCCGAGCAGTACTTC

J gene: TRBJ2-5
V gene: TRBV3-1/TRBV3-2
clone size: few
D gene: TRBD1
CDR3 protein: CASSQATLRTGGETQYF
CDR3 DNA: TGTGCCAGCAGCCAAGCTACCCTAAGGACAGGGGGAGAGACCCAGTACTTC

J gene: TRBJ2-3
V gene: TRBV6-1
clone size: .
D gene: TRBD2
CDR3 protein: CASSDLGLAGTGDTQYF
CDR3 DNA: TGTGCCAGCAGTGACCTGGGACTAGCGGGAACTGGGGATACGCAGTATTTT

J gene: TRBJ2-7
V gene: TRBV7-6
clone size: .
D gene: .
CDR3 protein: CASSPRRGHYEQYF
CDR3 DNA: TGTGCCAGCAGCCCGCGCAGGGGACACTACGAGCAGTACTTC

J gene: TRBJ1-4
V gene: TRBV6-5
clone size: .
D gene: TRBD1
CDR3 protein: CASSLTGGAGEKLFF
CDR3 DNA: TGTGCCAGCAGTTTGACAGGGGGCGCTGGAGAAAAACTGTTTTTT